The 20 T cell receptor beta chains below all came from one sample that was sequenced in a study of Ad26.COV2.S vaccination and SARS-CoV-2 variants. TCRdb's table, derived via immunoSEQ multiplex PCR, lists solely in-frame clones and lacks some. The sample has roughly 400,000 clones, about 90% seen once. The treatment: about 20 received Ad26.COV2.S at low or high dose, single or two shots; five or six received placebo; per-sample allocation not given. At day 63 after the first vaccine or placebo injection, samples were drawn. Here the sequenced sample was peripheral blood, taken in a trial of Ad26.COV2.S vaccine versus placebo. Receptors were obtained from a person aged 18-60 years who received the Ad26.COV2.S COVID-19 vaccine or a placebo.

V and J are TRBV28 and TRBJ2-3; 8 positions agree with TRBD1. The CDR3 covers 15 residues. In germline, CDR1 is MDHEN, CDR2 SYDVKM. V trimming: 3 bases; J trimming: 7 bases; junction bases outside the gene matches: 9. The CDR3 DNA follows: TGTGCCAGCAGTTTTGAGGACAGGGAACTTAATACGCAGTATTTT. It specifies CASSFEDRELNTQYF.

V is TRBV7-3 and J is TRBJ2-5; D ambiguous. The V end lost 5 bases, the J end lost 2 bases, and 9 bases lay between the germline ends. Germline V CDR1 and CDR2: SGHTA, FQGTGA. The CDR3 covers 13 residues. In DNA, the CDR3 is TGTGCCAGCAGCCAAGGACCACAAGAGACCCAGTACTTC. It translates to CASSQGPQETQYF. Supplemented by reference TRBV7-3 and TRBJ2-5, the full variable domain reads GAGVSQTPSNKVTEKGKYVELRCDPISGHTALYWYRQSLGQGPEFLIYFQGTGAADDSGLPNDRFFAVRPEGSVSTLKIQRTERGDSAVYLCASSQGPQETQYFGPGTRLLVL.

The chain carries TRBV27 and TRBJ2-3, with 7 bases that match TRBD2. V lost 5 bases, J lost 6 bases, and 11 bases stayed unmatched. CDR3 size: 15 residues. Germline V lookup: CDR1 MNHEY, CDR2 SMNVEV (reference sequence). CDR3 nucleotide sequence: TGTGCCAGCAGTCCTAGGACCCCGCGGGGGGATACGCAGTATTTT. Protein sequence: CASSPRTPRGDTQYF.

The chain uses TRBV28 and TRBJ2-7; possibly TRBD1 for D (5 bases). This CDR3 spans 15 amino acids. Trimming stripped 3 bases from V and 9 bases from J, with 21 bases between. Germline CDR1 is MDHEN and CDR2 is SYDVKM. Here the CDR3 reads CASSFGGGHPSWQYF. CDR3 DNA sequence: TGTGCCAGCAGTTTCGGTGGCGGACACCCCTCGTGGCAGTACTTC.

V usage is TRBV6-5 and J usage is TRBJ1-1; 10 nucleotides agree with TRBD1. The CDR3 is 14 amino acids. Germline CDR1 and CDR2: MNHEY and SVGAGI. After removal of 8 bases from V and 7 bases from J, the junction contained 10 bases not matched to a gene. The CDR3 here is CASHRDRGYGEAFF. As DNA, the CDR3 is TGTGCCAGCCACCGGGACAGGGGATATGGTGAAGCTTTCTTT.

The chain couples TRBV7-7 to TRBJ1-6; D possibly corresponds to TRBD1 (6 bases). V was cut by 0 bases and J by 10 bases, with 31 bases left in between. CDR1 SSHAT and CDR2 FNYEAQ come from the germline V gene (reference sequence). The length of the CDR3 is 21 residues. Written as DNA, the CDR3 is TGTGCCAGCAGCTTAGCACCTCGGGACAAATCGGGACGGGGAACGGGGTCACCCCTCCACTTT. Its translation: CASSLAPRDKSGRGTGSPLHF. Drawing the rest from reference TRBV7-7 and TRBJ1-6, the complete variable domain is GAGVSQSPRYKVTKRGQDVTLRCDPISSHATLYWYQQALGQGPEFLTYFNYEAQPDKSGLPSDRFSAERPEGSISTLTIQRTEQRDSAMYRCASSLAPRDKSGRGTGSPLHFGNGTRLTVT.

This chain connects TRBV6-2 or TRBV6-3 to TRBJ2-1; D not resolved. This CDR3 has 11 amino acids. Per the germline V gene, CDR1 is MNHEY and CDR2 is SVGEGT. Trimming stripped 5 bases from V and 10 bases from J, with 9 bases between. The CDR3 spells CASSRASEQFF. The CDR3, as DNA: TGTGCCAGCAGTAGAGCCTCCGAGCAGTTCTTC.

The gene calls are TRBV10-2 and TRBJ2-1, with 12 bases lining up with TRBD2. V gave up 8 bases and J gave up 10 bases; unmatched junction bases: 6. In germline, CDR1 is WSHSY, CDR2 SAAADI. The CDR3 has 13 amino acids. The CDR3 spells CASRLAGVSEQFF. CDR3 in DNA: TGCGCCAGCCGACTAGCGGGAGTATCCGAGCAGTTCTTC.

The V call is TRBV12-3 or TRBV12-4, the J call TRBJ2-3, with no clear D. V lost 5 bases and J 2 bases, leaving 2 bases between the germline ends. The length of the CDR3 is 11 residues. The CDR3 nucleotides read TGTGCCAGCAGTAACACAGATACGCAGTATTTT. It translates to CASSNTDTQYF.

The rearrangement links TRBV11-3 to TRBJ1-3; no clear D gene. Trimming removed 1 base from V and 0 bases from J, with 7 bases in between. CDR1 and CDR2 from the germline V gene are SGHNT and YENEEA. This CDR3 contains 15 residues. The DNA of the CDR3 is TGTGCCAGCAGCTTAGGACCGTCCTCTGGAAACACCATATATTTT. Encoded protein: CASSLGPSSGNTIYF.

This sequence joins TRBV7-2 and TRBJ2-1, with D tentatively TRBD1 or TRBD2 (5 bases each). Trimming removed 3 bases from V and 9 bases from J, with 15 bases in between. Germline CDR1 is SGHTA and CDR2 is FQGNSA. The CDR3 has 14 amino acids. DNA of the CDR3: TGTGCCAGCAGCTTGATAAGGGGCAGCGGTGAGCAGTTCTTC. As protein: CASSLIRGSGEQFF.

The chain joins TRBV28 to TRBJ2-7, with 14 positions matching TRBD2. The J segment lost 4 bases and the V segment lost 6 bases, leaving 8 bases of the junction unmatched. CDR3 length: 16 residues. Germline V gene data show CDR1 as MDHEN and CDR2 as SYDVKM. The CDR3 protein is CASSLGLAGGLYEQYF. Written as DNA, the CDR3 is TGTGCCAGCAGCCTTGGACTAGCGGGAGGCTTGTACGAGCAGTACTTC.

The rearrangement uses TRBV10-3 and TRBJ2-7, with 12 bases identical to TRBD2. The CDR3 has 18 amino acids. Germline loops: CDR1 ENHRY, CDR2 SYGVKD. The V gene end was trimmed by 3 bases and the J gene end by 0 bases; junction bases not matched to a gene: 9. The CDR3, as DNA: TGTGCCATCAGTGACTATAGGACTAGCGGGAAGAGCTCCTACGAGCAGTACTTC. The encoded protein is CAISDYRTSGKSSYEQYF.

The chain has TRBV27 and TRBJ2-5, with a weak D call TRBD2 (7 bases). The CDR3 spans 14 residues. Germline lookup yields CDR1 MNHEY and CDR2 SMNVEV (reference sequence). V lost 3 bases, J lost 4 bases, and 12 bases lay in between. Here the CDR3 DNA reads TGTGCCAGCAGTTTCGGGGGGCGCTTAGAGACCCAGTACTTC. Translation gives CASSFGGRLETQYF.

CDR3 sequence reads: CASSSFRREGYTF. Here the CDR3 DNA reads TGTGCCAGCAGCTCCTTTAGGAGGGAGGGGTACACCTTC. The genes are TRBV7-9 and TRBJ1-2, with a possible D match to TRBD1 (5 bases). V was cut by 4 bases and J by 11 bases, with 17 bases left in between. The CDR3 extends over 13 amino acids. Germline CDR1 SEHNR, CDR2 FQNEAQ (reference sequence).

The CDR3 bases are TGTGCCAGCAGCTTAGCCCAGGGAATTTCCTACGAGCAGTACTTC. Protein sequence: CASSLAQGISYEQYF. This sequence joins TRBV7-2 and TRBJ2-7, with a tentative D call TRBD1 (5 bases). Trimming took off 0 bases at V and 1 base at J, with 10 bases between the two ends. Germline lookup yields CDR1 SGHTA and CDR2 FQGNSA. The CDR3 is made up of 15 amino acids.

This chain joins TRBV18 and TRBJ2-4, with 8 bases matching TRBD1. The CDR3 sequence is 14 residues long. V gave up 2 bases and J gave up 5 bases; unmatched junction bases: 2. CDR1 is KGHSH and CDR2 is LQKENI in the germline V gene. For the CDR3, the DNA is TGTGCCAGCTCACCAGGGACAGGAGAAAACATTCAGTACTTC. Amino acid sequence: CASSPGTGENIQYF.

The sample holds one count of this clone. The V call is TRBV28, the J call TRBJ1-1, with no clear D. V shed 5 bases and J shed 1 base, with 11 bases lying between them. Germline loops: CDR1 MDHEN, CDR2 SYDVKM. This CDR3 region has 14 residues. The CDR3 spells CASSPFRGNTEAFF. Here the CDR3 DNA reads TGTGCCAGCAGTCCCTTCCGTGGGAACACTGAAGCTTTCTTT.

The table lists this clone with a count of one. The rearrangement uses TRBV11-1 and TRBJ2-1; D is perhaps TRBD1 or TRBD2 (6 bases each). CDR3 length: 15 residues. Germline CDR1 and CDR2: SGHAT and FQDESV (reference sequence). V was trimmed by 3 bases and J by 4 bases, leaving 13 bases between them. As DNA, the CDR3 is TGTGCCAGCAGCTTTTCGCGGGGACAATACAATGAGCAGTTCTTC. This translates into CASSFSRGQYNEQFF.

This sequence joins TRBV5-6 and TRBJ1-5; D is unclear. The length of the CDR3 is 16 residues. V lost 0 bases, J lost 1 base, and 11 bases lay in between. Germline CDR1 reads SGHDT; CDR2 reads YYEEEE. CDR3: CASSLAGQVSNQPQHF. CDR3 nucleotide sequence: TGTGCCAGCAGCTTGGCGGGTCAGGTGAGCAATCAGCCCCAGCATTTT.